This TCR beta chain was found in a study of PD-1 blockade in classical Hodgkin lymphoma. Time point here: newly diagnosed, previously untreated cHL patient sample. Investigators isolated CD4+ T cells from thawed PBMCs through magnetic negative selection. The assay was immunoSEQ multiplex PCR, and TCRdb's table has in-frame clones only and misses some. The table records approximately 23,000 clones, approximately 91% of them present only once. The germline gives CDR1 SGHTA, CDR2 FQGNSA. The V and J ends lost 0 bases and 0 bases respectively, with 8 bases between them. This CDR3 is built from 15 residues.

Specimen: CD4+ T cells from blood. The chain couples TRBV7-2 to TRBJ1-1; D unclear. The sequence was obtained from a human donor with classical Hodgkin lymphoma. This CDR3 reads CASSLARQMNTEAFF. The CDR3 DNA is TGTGCCAGCAGCTTAGCGAGGCAGATGAACACTGAAGCTTTCTTT.